This T cell receptor (beta chain) stems from a study of OX40 agonist ivuxolimab in advanced cancers. Overall study: Ivuxolimab is a fully human IgG2 antibody that activates OX40 (CD134).

V was clipped by 2 bases and J by 6 bases, with 16 bases between them. CDR1 SEHNR and CDR2 FQNEAQ come from the germline V gene (reference sequence). This CDR3 has 16 amino acids. Profiling relied on immunoSEQ multiplex PCR, and the TCRdb table lists in-frame clones only, not all of them. The repertoire holds about 64,000 clones, with around 88% as singletons. This receptor was obtained from an adult with an advanced solid tumor such as melanoma, head and neck, liver or kidney cancer. The source was CD4+ or CD8+ T cells sorted from blood, collected in a trial of the OX40 agonist ivuxolimab. The chain is built from TRBV7-9 and TRBJ2-2; D remains unclear. The CDR3 protein is CASSLKVSSRPGELFF. CDR3 coding DNA: TGTGCCAGCAGCTTAAAAGTCTCATCTCGGCCCGGGGAGCTGTTTTTT. Filled out from reference TRBV7-9 and TRBJ2-2, the complete variable domain reads DTGVSQNPRHKITKRGQNVTFRCDPISEHNRLYWYRQTLGQGPEFLTYFQNEAQLEKSRLLSDRFSAERPKGSFSTLEIQRTEQGDSAMYLCASSLKVSSRPGELFFGEGSRLTVL.